Here is one T cell receptor (beta chain) with its context. Preparation of the TCRbeta library used unique molecular identifiers. A single record per CDR3 protein comes from TCRdb applying MiXCR to the PCR reads. The sample has approximately 500,000 distinct CDR3 sequences; under 12% are singletons. Germline loops: CDR1 GTSNPN, CDR2 SVGIG (reference sequence). The CDR3 has 13 residues. The V end lost 0 bases, the J end lost 12 bases, and 15 bases lay between the germline ends. This record belongs to a study of T-cell reconstitution after alpha-beta-depleted transplantation in children. This sample comprised PBMCs, obtained before TCRalphabeta/CD19-depleted stem cell transplant. The TCR originated in a child aged 2 to 15 with inherited bone marrow failure, due to receive a stem cell transplant. The V call is TRBV30, the J call TRBJ2-4; no firm D call. CDR3 DNA: TGTGCCTGGAGTGTAATCGCCCTTGGCCCTCAGTACTTC. This gives the protein CAWSVIALGPQYF.